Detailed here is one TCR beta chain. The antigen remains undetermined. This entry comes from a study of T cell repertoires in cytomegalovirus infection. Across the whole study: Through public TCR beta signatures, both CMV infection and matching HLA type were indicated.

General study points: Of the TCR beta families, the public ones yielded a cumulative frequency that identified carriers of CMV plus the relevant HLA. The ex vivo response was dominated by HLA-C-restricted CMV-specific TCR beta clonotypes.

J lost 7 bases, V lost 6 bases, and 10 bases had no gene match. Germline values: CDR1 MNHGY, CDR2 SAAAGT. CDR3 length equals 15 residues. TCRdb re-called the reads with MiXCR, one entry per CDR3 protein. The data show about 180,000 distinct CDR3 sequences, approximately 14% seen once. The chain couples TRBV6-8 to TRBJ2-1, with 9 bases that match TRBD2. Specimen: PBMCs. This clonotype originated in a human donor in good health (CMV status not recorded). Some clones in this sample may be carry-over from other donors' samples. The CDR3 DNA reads TGTGCCAGCAGATTAGCGGGGGCCAAAGTGAATGAGCAGTTCTTC. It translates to CASRLAGAKVNEQFF.